This passage covers 3 T cell receptor beta chains from one sample sequenced in a study of T cell responses to AZD1222 COVID-19 vaccine. Produced via immunoSEQ multiplex PCR; TCRdb's table is partial and in-frame only. The sample includes 90,000 to 140,000 clones, about 88% of them seen just once. Here the sequenced sample was peripheral blood, taken 28 days after the second AZD1222 dose. These receptors all stem from an adult who received the AZD1222 COVID-19 vaccine.

The chain is built from TRBV27 and TRBJ2-2, with D possibly TRBD2 on 6 matching bases. This CDR3 has 13 residues. With 4 bases removed from V and 3 bases from J, the gap between germline ends came to 6 bases. CDR1 MNHEY and CDR2 SMNVEV come from the germline V gene (reference sequence). CDR3 DNA: TGTGCCAGCAGTTGGGGGGACACCGGGGAGCTGTTTTTT. Protein: CASSWGDTGELFF.

The chain has TRBV18 and TRBJ2-7; 9 bases map to TRBD2. This CDR3 spans 16 amino acids. Germline-derived CDR1 and CDR2 are KGHSH and LQKENI. V lost 3 bases, J lost 2 bases, and 8 bases stayed unmatched. CDR3 nucleotide sequence: TGTGCCAGCTCACCCCAAGTCGCTAGCGGGACCTACGAGCAGTACTTC. Residues: CASSPQVASGTYEQYF.

This clone appeared a single time. This CDR3 is CASSGQGAYSNQPQHF. In DNA, the CDR3 is TGTGCCAGCAGTGGACAGGGGGCATATAGCAATCAGCCCCAGCATTTT. The genes are TRBV6-1 and TRBJ1-5; 10 bases align to TRBD1. Germline V lookup: CDR1 MNHNS, CDR2 SASEGT. This CDR3 is built from 16 residues. V shed 4 bases, J shed 0 bases, and the junction held 3 bases outside the gene matches.